This T cell receptor (beta chain) was profiled in a study of early T cells in non-severe SARS-CoV-2 infection. This clonotype was detected ten times or more. TCRdb re-analysed the 5' RACE reads in MiXCR, keeping a single row per CDR3 protein. This sample yields around 30,000 distinct CDR3 sequences, of which less than 10% are seen a single time; roughly an eighth belongs to the top ten. The receptor was isolated from an adult who was a healthcare worker with PCR-confirmed SARS-CoV-2 infection or an uninfected control (not recorded which). The sequenced sample consisted of whole blood.

In DNA form, the CDR3 reads TGTGCCAGCAGCCCGGGTGGGGGCCGCAAAAACATTCAGTACTTC. It is translated as CASSPGGGRKNIQYF. V usage is TRBV14 and J usage is TRBJ2-4, with D maybe TRBD1 (6 bases). The CDR3 spans 15 residues. Germline CDR1 and CDR2: SGHDN and FVKESK. Trimming cost V 4 bases and J 3 bases, with 13 bases left between them.